The 5 T cell receptor beta chains listed next were all sequenced from one sample in a study of blood T cells in healthy people across ages. The use of a sample-barcoded 5' primer and a J-beta primer mix characterized a second PCR of roughly 6 to 11 cycles. TCRdb independently ran MiXCR on the 5' RACE reads; one entry per CDR3 protein. Of 1.5 million to 2 million distinct CDR3 sequences listed, around 36% are singletons. Sequenced sample: blood. Every receptor here comes from a woman aged 25 to 45 in good health.

V gene TRBV18 combines with J gene TRBJ2-1; 7 bases match TRBD2. The CDR3 length is 15 residues. With 1 base clipped from V and 5 bases from J, the junction kept 5 bases outside the gene matches. The germline V gene encodes CDR1 KGHSH and CDR2 LQKENI. CDR3 sequence: CASSPRLADDNEQFF. The DNA for the CDR3 is TGTGCCAGCTCACCACGGCTAGCGGACGACAATGAGCAGTTCTTC.

The V call is TRBV5-6, the J call TRBJ2-7; 7 positions match TRBD2. The CDR3 has 14 residues. V shed 5 bases and J 3 bases; nucleotides not matched to a gene: 8. From germline, CDR1 is SGHDT and CDR2 YYEEEE. The CDR3 protein is CASRTSGKGYEQYF. The CDR3 coding sequence is TGTGCCAGCAGGACGAGCGGGAAGGGCTACGAGCAGTACTTC. The complete variable domain, with remaining parts taken from reference TRBV5-6 and TRBJ2-7, reads DAGVTQSPTHLIKTRGQQVTLRCSPKSGHDTVSWYQQALGQGPQFIFQYYEEEERQRGNFPDRFSGHQFPNYSSELNVNALLLGDSALYLCASRTSGKGYEQYFGPGTRLTVT.

This sequence joins TRBV4-1 and TRBJ2-5, with a weak D call TRBD1 (6 bases). V gave up 0 bases and J gave up 1 base, with 9 bases separating them. The CDR3 loop spans 15 amino acids. CDR1 is MGHRA and CDR2 is YSYEKL in the germline V gene. CDR3 coding DNA: TGCGCCAGCAGCCAAGAGGGGGCAGGCCAAGAGACCCAGTACTTC. Its translation: CASSQEGAGQETQYF.

The rearrangement links TRBV21-1 to TRBJ2-5; the table's D call TRBD2 went unverified against the DNA. TRBV21-1 has pseudogene status. This CDR3 has 21 amino acids. The CDR3 region has the DNA TGTGCCAGCAGCCACCGTCTTGATAGGGGGGGACTAGCGGGGAATCAAGAGACCCAGTACTTC. It specifies CASSHRLDRGGLAGNQETQYF.

This clonotype was counted many times. The rearrangement uses TRBV7-2 and TRBJ2-3, with 7 bases fitting TRBD1. The CDR3 extends over 14 amino acids. Germline V lookup: CDR1 SGHTA, CDR2 FQGNSA. V lost 5 bases and J lost 4; bases outside the gene matches: 6. CDR3 nucleotide sequence: TGTGCCAGCAGCGCCCGACAGGGATCAGATACGCAGTATTTT. Translated, it gives CASSARQGSDTQYF. Filled out from reference TRBV7-2 and TRBJ2-3, the complete variable domain reads GAGVSQSPSNKVTEKGKDVELRCDPISGHTALYWYRQSLGQGLEFLIYFQGNSAPDKSGLPSDRFSAERTGGSVSTLTIQRTQQEDSAVYLCASSARQGSDTQYFGPGTRLTVL.